The clone carrying this TCR beta chain was recorded once. CDR1 is LGHNA, CDR2 YNFKEQ, per germline. This CDR3 has 16 amino acids. J lost 5 bases, V lost 0 bases, and 7 bases had no gene match. The data were produced by immunoSEQ multiplex PCR, yet TCRdb's version contains in-frame clones alone and is incomplete. The data show hundreds of thousands of clones, 75% to 85% seen once. The data derive from a study of shared T cell receptors in the human thymus. The same sample was also studied in work on human thymus T cells.

The sample was thymocytes. This TCR was sampled from a boy in the first two years of life with a congenital heart defect. The V call is TRBV4-2, the J call TRBJ2-3; 8 nucleotides line up with TRBD2. CDR3 in DNA: TGTGCCAGCAGCCAAGATCTGCGGGAGGCGGTAGATACGCAGTATTTT. The encoded protein is CASSQDLREAVDTQYF.